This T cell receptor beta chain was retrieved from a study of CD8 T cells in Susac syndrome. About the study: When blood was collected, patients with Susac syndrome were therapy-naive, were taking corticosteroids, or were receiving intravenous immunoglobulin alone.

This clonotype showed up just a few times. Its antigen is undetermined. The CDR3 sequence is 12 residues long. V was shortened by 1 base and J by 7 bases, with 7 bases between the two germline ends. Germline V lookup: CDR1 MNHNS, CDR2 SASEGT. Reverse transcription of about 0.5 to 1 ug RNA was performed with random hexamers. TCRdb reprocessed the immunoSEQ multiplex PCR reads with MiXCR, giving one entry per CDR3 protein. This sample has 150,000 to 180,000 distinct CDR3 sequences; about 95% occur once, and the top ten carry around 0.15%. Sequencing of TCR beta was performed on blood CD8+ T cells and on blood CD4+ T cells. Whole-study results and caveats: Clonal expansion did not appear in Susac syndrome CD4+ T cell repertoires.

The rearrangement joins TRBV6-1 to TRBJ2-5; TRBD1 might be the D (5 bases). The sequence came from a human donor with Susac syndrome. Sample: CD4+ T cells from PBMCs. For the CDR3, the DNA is TGTGCCAGCAGTGAAGGGGGCGGGACCCAGTACTTC. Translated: CASSEGGGTQYF.